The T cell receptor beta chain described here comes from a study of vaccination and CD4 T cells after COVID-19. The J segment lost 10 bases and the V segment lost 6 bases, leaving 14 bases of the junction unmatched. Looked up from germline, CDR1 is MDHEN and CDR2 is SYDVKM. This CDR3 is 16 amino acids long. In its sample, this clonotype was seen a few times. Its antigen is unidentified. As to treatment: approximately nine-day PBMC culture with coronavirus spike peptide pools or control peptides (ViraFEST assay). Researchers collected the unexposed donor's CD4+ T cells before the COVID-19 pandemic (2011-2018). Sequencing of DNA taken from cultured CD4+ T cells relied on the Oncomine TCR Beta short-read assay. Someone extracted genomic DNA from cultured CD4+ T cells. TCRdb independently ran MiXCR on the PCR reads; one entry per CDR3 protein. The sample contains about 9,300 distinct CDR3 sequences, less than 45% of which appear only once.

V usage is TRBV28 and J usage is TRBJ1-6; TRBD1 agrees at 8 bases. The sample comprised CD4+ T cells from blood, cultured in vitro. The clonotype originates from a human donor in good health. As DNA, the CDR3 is TGTGCCAGCAGAAGCCCAGGCAGGGGGCTTTGGTCACCCCTCCACTTT. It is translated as CASRSPGRGLWSPLHF.